This T cell receptor (beta chain) was recovered during a study of blood T cell repertoires in COVID-19. Study-level background: COVID-19 samples collected from the United States, Italy and Spain covered acute and convalescent phases. Sources were T cells, B-cell-depleted T cells, or PBMCs; the material itself was cDNA or gDNA.

Germline V gene sequence: CDR1 SGHRS, CDR2 YFSETQ. With 0 bases clipped from V and 6 bases from J, the junction kept 0 bases outside the gene matches. This CDR3 spans 14 amino acids. This clone was seen more than once but under ten times. Other DNA sequences from this sample encode an identical CDR3 as well. Authors' methods: Scientists estimated how many nucleated cells there were by amplifying reference gene primers. Data came from immunoSEQ multiplex PCR; TCRdb stores just in-frame clones and leaves some out. From that table come the V and J calls and clone size; the DNA was used to work out D and trimming. The repertoire holds nearly 300,000 clones, with 88% as singletons.

The clonotype originates from a woman aged 30 to 39 who had recovered from COVID-19. What was sequenced was peripheral blood. V usage is TRBV5-1 and J usage is TRBJ1-6; 7 positions agree with TRBD1. CDR3 sequence (DNA): TGCGCCAGCAGCTTGGACAGGGGTAATTCACCCCTCCACTTT. It codes for CASSLDRGNSPLHF.